These 5 T cell receptor beta chains came from one sample sequenced in a study of T cells in Graves' hyperthyroidism and ophthalmopathy. The CDR3 regions of TCR beta were amplified from RNA transcripts. In the first-round RT-PCR of the TCR CDR3, the HTBI primer set was used. TCRdb analysed the multiplex PCR reads with MiXCR anew, one entry per CDR3 protein. The sample shows about 720,000 distinct CDR3 sequences, roughly 15% of them seen only once. The sequencing sample was made of blood. These TCRs come from a man aged 18 to 29 with Graves' hyperthyroidism.

This chain links TRBV28 with TRBJ2-3; weak D call: TRBD1 (6 bases). Germline V CDR1 and CDR2: MDHEN, SYDVKM. The CDR3 runs 16 residues. V was pared by 1 base and J by 2 bases, with 13 bases between. This chain's CDR3 is CASSLSTGLHTDTQYF. The DNA for the CDR3 is TGTGCCAGCAGTTTATCCACAGGGTTACACACAGATACGCAGTATTTT.

This clonotype has at least ten counts. The chain employs TRBV20-1 and TRBJ2-7; 9 nucleotides match TRBD2. Germline values: CDR1 DFQATT, CDR2 SNEGSKA (reference sequence). The CDR3 sequence is 15 residues long. The trim removed 1 base at V and 1 base at J, leaving 5 bases unmatched. Written as DNA, the CDR3 is TGCAGTGCTAGAGGGCGGGAGGGCCATTCCTACGAGCAGTACTTC. It translates to CSARGREGHSYEQYF.

This clonotype was detected many times. The V call is TRBV2, the J call TRBJ1-5, with TRBD1 matching 7 bases. CDR3 length equals 13 residues. V dropped 8 bases and J dropped 7; count of bases not matched to a gene: 8. Germline CDR1 is SNHLY and CDR2 is FYNNEI. The CDR3 DNA is TGTGCCAGCGGGCAGGGGGTATCGCAGCCCCAGCATTTT. Residues: CASGQGVSQPQHF.

The table lists this clonotype with many counts. The DNA of the CDR3 is TGTGCCAGACCACGGACTAGCGGGACGGTGGGCGAGACCCAGTACTTC. Its translation: CARPRTSGTVGETQYF. The chain recombines TRBV7-3 with TRBJ2-5, with 12 bases lining up with TRBD2. V gave up 9 bases and J gave up 5 bases; unmatched junction bases: 13. Germline values: CDR1 SGHTA, CDR2 FQGTGA. The CDR3 sequence is 16 residues long.

The rearrangement joins TRBV5-1 to TRBJ2-1, with 7 positions matching TRBD2. This CDR3 comprises 13 residues. J gave up 10 bases and V 1 base, and 5 bases lay outside the gene matches. Per the germline V gene, CDR1 is SGHRS and CDR2 is YFSETQ. The CDR3 reads CASSLIGGSEQFF. CDR3 coding DNA: TGCGCCAGCAGCTTGATAGGCGGGAGCGAGCAGTTCTTC.